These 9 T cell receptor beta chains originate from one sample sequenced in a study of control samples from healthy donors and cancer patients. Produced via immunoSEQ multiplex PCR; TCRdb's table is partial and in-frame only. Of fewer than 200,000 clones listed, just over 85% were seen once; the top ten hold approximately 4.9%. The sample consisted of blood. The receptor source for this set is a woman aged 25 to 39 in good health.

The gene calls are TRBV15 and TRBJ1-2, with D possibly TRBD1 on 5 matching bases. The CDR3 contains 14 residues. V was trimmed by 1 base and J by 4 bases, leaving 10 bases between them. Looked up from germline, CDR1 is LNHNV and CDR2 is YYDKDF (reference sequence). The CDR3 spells CATSRADSGYGYTF. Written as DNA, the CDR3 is TGTGCCACCAGCAGAGCAGACAGTGGCTATGGCTACACCTTC.

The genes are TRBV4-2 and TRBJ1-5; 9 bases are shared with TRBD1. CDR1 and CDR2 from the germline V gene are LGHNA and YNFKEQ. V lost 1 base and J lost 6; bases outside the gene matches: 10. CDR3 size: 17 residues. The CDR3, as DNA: TGTGCCAGCAGCCAAGTGTCCACAGGGGGCGAGGGTCAGCCCCAGCATTTT. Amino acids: CASSQVSTGGEGQPQHF.

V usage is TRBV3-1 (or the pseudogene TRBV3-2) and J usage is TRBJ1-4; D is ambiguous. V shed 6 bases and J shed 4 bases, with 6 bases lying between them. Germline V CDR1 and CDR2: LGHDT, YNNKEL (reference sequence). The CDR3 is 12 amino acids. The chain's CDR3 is CASRGFNEKLFF. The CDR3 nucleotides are TGTGCCAGCAGGGGGTTTAATGAAAAACTGTTTTTT.

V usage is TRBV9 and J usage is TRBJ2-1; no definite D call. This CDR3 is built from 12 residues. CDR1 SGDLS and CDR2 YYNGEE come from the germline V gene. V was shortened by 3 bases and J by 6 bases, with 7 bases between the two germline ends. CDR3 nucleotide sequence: TGTGCCAGCAGCGGAGGCTCCAATGAGCAGTTCTTC. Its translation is CASSGGSNEQFF.

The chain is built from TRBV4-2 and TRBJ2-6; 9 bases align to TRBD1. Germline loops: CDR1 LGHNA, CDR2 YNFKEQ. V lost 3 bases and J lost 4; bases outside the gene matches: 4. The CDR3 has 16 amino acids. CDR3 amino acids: CASSQGQGAGANVLTF. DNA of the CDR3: TGTGCCAGCAGCCAGGGACAGGGAGCAGGGGCCAACGTCCTGACTTTC.

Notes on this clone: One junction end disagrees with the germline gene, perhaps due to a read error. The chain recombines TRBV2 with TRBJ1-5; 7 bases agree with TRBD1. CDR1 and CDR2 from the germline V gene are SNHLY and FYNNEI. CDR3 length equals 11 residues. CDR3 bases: TGTGCCAGCAGTGAAGGTGGGGACAGAGCTTTT. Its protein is CASSEGGDRAF.

The CDR3 region has the DNA TGTGCCAGCAGTTGGGGGGGTTCCTTCGGTGGCTACACCTTC. It yields the protein CASSWGGSFGGYTF. The chain couples TRBV28 to TRBJ1-2, with D perhaps TRBD1 (5 bases). The germline V gene encodes CDR1 MDHEN and CDR2 SYDVKM. V lost 4 bases and J 7 bases, leaving 16 bases between the germline ends. This CDR3 is built from 14 residues.

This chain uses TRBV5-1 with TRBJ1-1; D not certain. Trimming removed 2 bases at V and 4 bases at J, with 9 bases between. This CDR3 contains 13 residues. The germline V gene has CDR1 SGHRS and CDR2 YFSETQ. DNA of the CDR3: TGCGCCAGCAGCTTTTCCAGACCCACTGAAGCTTTCTTT. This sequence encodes CASSFSRPTEAFF.

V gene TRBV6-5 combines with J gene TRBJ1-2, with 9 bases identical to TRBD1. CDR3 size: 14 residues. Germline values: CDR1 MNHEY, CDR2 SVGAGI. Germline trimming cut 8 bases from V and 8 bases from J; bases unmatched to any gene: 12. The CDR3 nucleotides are TGTGCCAGCCAGCGGGACAGGGATACTGGCGGCTACACCTTC. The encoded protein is CASQRDRDTGGYTF.